These 10 T cell receptor beta chains originate from one sample sequenced in a study of cytomegalovirus exposure and HLA in healthy donors. Researchers ran the PCR with 60 Vbeta and 13 Jbeta primers. This table comes from immunoSEQ multiplex PCR, and its TCRdb copy is limited to in-frame clones, with some not included. This sample has roughly 120,000 clones; roughly 65% occur once, and the top ten carry 9% to 10%. The sequencing input was PBMCs. Every receptor here comes from a man between 40 and 49 years old in good health and CMV-seropositive.

V gene TRBV5-1 combines with J gene TRBJ2-7, with TRBD2 matching over 12 bases. The CDR3 contains 15 residues. Germline trimming cut 4 bases from V and 3 bases from J; bases unmatched to any gene: 5. Germline loops: CDR1 SGHRS, CDR2 YFSETQ. In DNA, the CDR3 is TGCGCCAGCAGCAAGACTAGCGGGGGACTCTACGAGCAGTACTTC. This codes for CASSKTSGGLYEQYF. Full variable domain (missing parts from reference TRBV5-1 and TRBJ2-7): KAGVTQTPRYLIKTRGQQVTLSCSPISGHRSVSWYQQTPGQGLQFLFEYFSETQRNKGNFPGRFSGRQFSNSRSEMNVSTLELGDSALYLCASSKTSGGLYEQYFGPGTRLTVT.

The chain employs TRBV4-2 and TRBJ1-2; D gene uncertain. Germline assignment: CDR1 LGHNA and CDR2 YNFKEQ. The ends were cut back, 1 base at V and 7 bases at J, with 7 bases in the middle. The CDR3 totals 12 residues. The DNA of the CDR3 is TGTGCCAGCAGCCAAGTGGAGCGTGGCTACACCTTC. This codes for CASSQVERGYTF.

V and J are TRBV30 and TRBJ2-1; D is possibly TRBD2 (6 bases). The V end was cut by 3 bases, the J end by 4 bases, with 19 bases between. CDR1 is GTSNPN and CDR2 is SVGIG in the germline V gene (reference sequence). The CDR3 is 16 residues long. The CDR3 bases are TGTGCCTGGAGGCGCCCGGGAGCGCTCTTATACAATGAGCAGTTCTTC. Translated, it gives CAWRRPGALLYNEQFF.

Only one count was recorded for this clone. V and J are TRBV9 and TRBJ2-2, with D perhaps matching TRBD2 (6 bases). Trimming shortened V by 3 bases and J by 5 bases, and 14 bases separated the two germline ends. From germline, CDR1 is SGDLS and CDR2 YYNGEE. The CDR3 runs 15 residues. The CDR3 spells CASSAGTSNTGELFF. CDR3 DNA: TGTGCCAGCAGCGCCGGGACTTCTAATACCGGGGAGCTGTTTTTT.

This clone was detected only a few times. The chain employs TRBV6-1 and TRBJ1-4, with 7 bases that match TRBD1. Germline-derived CDR1 and CDR2 are MNHNS and SASEGT. The CDR3 loop spans 15 amino acids. The V and J ends lost 2 bases and 8 bases, in that order; junction bases with no gene match: 8. The CDR3 loop reads CASSELGAGGEKLFF. The CDR3 DNA reads TGTGCCAGCAGTGAACTGGGGGCAGGGGGGGAAAAACTGTTTTTT.

The chain joins TRBV14 to TRBJ2-7; perhaps TRBD2 as D (7 bases). The CDR3 is 16 amino acids. The V end lost 4 bases, the J end lost 0 bases, and 16 bases lay between the germline ends. The germline gives CDR1 SGHDN, CDR2 FVKESK. The CDR3 here is CASSPKGGVSSYEQYF. The CDR3 nucleotides are TGTGCCAGCAGCCCCAAAGGGGGGGTCAGCTCCTACGAGCAGTACTTC.

The chain carries TRBV6-4 and TRBJ2-1, with 10 bases identical to TRBD1. Germline values: CDR1 MRHNA, CDR2 SNTAGT. The CDR3 runs to 15 residues. V lost 6 bases and J lost 3; bases outside the gene matches: 5. This CDR3 reads CASSRDRGFYNEQFF. CDR3 coding DNA: TGTGCCAGCAGCCGGGACAGGGGTTTCTACAATGAGCAGTTCTTC.

This clone was picked up a small number of times. This chain connects TRBV6-1 to TRBJ2-7; D may be TRBD2 (6 bases). The CDR3 length is 13 residues. V was shortened by 7 bases and J by 7 bases, with 17 bases between the two germline ends. Germline V gene lookup returns CDR1 MNHNS and CDR2 SASEGT. The CDR3 bases are TGTGCCAGCACGCCCACGGCGGGGAGTGAGCAGTACTTC. Translating gives CASTPTAGSEQYF.

This chain connects TRBV4-1 to TRBJ1-2; tentatively, D is TRBD1 (5 bases). Germline lookup yields CDR1 MGHRA and CDR2 YSYEKL. V lost 3 bases, J lost 4 bases, and 12 bases lay in between. The CDR3 runs 14 residues. The CDR3 protein is CASSHPGGAYGYTF. The DNA of the CDR3 is TGCGCCAGCAGCCACCCCGGGGGAGCCTATGGCTACACCTTC.

The J gene is TRBJ2-5, the V gene TRBV11-2, with 8 bases that match TRBD1. CDR3 length: 13 amino acids. Germline V lookup: CDR1 SGHAT, CDR2 FQNNGV. The V and J ends lost 6 bases and 3 bases, in that order; junction bases with no gene match: 3. The CDR3 sequence: CASSLTGEETQYF. The CDR3 nucleotides are TGTGCCAGCAGTTTGACAGGGGAAGAGACCCAGTACTTC.